A selection of T cell receptor beta chains follows, all from one sample in a study of blood T cell repertoires in COVID-19. Clones were sequenced by immunoSEQ multiplex PCR, and TCRdb holds only the in-frame ones, with some missing. The table has some 48,000 clones, around 92% seen once. The sequencing sample was made of peripheral blood. The receptor source for this set is a human donor in a cohort sampled during active COVID-19. Both conserved end residues are part of each CDR3. D genes are given only for firm matches. Rows give clone size only sometimes, using once, few, many, or a class for an expanded clone.

j_call: TRBJ2-2; clone_size: NA; d_call: TRBD2; v_call: TRBV19; cdr3_aa: CASSIGGRARGELFF; cdr3_nt: TGTGCCAGTAGTATCGGCGGGAGGGCCCGAGGGGAGCTGTTTTTT
j_call: TRBJ2-7; clone_size: few; d_call: NA; v_call: TRBV18; cdr3_aa: CASSRRGTQSYEQYF; cdr3_nt: TGTGCCAGCTCCCGCAGGGGTACCCAATCCTACGAGCAGTACTTC
j_call: TRBJ2-1; clone_size: NA; d_call: TRBD2; v_call: TRBV11-2; cdr3_aa: CASSIGLAGNNEQFF; cdr3_nt: TGTGCCAGCAGCATCGGACTAGCGGGGAACAATGAGCAGTTCTTC
j_call: TRBJ2-3; clone_size: NA; d_call: TRBD2; v_call: TRBV24-1; cdr3_aa: CATSERTSGRATDTQYF; cdr3_nt: TGTGCCACCAGCGAACGGACTAGCGGGAGAGCAACAGATACGCAGTATTTT
j_call: TRBJ2-3; clone_size: NA; d_call: NA; v_call: TRBV21-1; cdr3_aa: CASSKDRGEEYF; cdr3_nt: TGTGCCAGCAGCAAGGATCGGGGGGAGGAGTATTTT
j_call: TRBJ1-2; clone_size: NA; d_call: NA; v_call: TRBV19; cdr3_aa: CASSISRNYGYTF; cdr3_nt: TGTGCCAGTAGTATATCGCGGAACTATGGCTACACCTTC
j_call: TRBJ1-6; clone_size: NA; d_call: TRBD1; v_call: TRBV9; cdr3_aa: CASSVLQGDSPLHF; cdr3_nt: TGTGCCAGCAGCGTACTACAGGGGGATTCACCCCTCCACTTT
j_call: TRBJ2-2; clone_size: NA; d_call: NA; v_call: TRBV6-1; cdr3_aa: CASSEPPAGNTGELFF; cdr3_nt: TGTGCCAGCAGTGAACCCCCAGCGGGGAACACCGGGGAGCTGTTTTTT
j_call: TRBJ2-5; clone_size: once; d_call: NA; v_call: TRBV18; cdr3_aa: CASSPQQETQYF; cdr3_nt: TGTGCCAGCTCACCCCAACAAGAGACCCAGTACTTC
j_call: TRBJ2-3; clone_size: NA; d_call: TRBD2; v_call: TRBV24-1; cdr3_aa: CATSLPTSGTDTQYF; cdr3_nt: TGTGCCACCAGTCTACCGACTAGCGGCACAGATACGCAGTATTTT
j_call: TRBJ2-2; clone_size: NA; d_call: TRBD1; v_call: TRBV7-9; cdr3_aa: CASRPGQTNTGELFF; cdr3_nt: TGTGCCAGCAGGCCGGGACAGACGAACACCGGGGAGCTGTTTTTT
j_call: TRBJ1-2; clone_size: NA; d_call: NA; v_call: TRBV20-1; cdr3_aa: CSARGGNGYTF; cdr3_nt: TGCAGTGCTAGGGGGGGGAATGGCTACACCTTC
j_call: TRBJ1-4; clone_size: NA; d_call: NA; v_call: TRBV27; cdr3_aa: CASTRQRGSSEKLFF; cdr3_nt: TGTGCCAGCACCCGACAGCGGGGGAGTAGTGAAAAACTGTTTTTT
j_call: TRBJ2-2; clone_size: NA; d_call: TRBD1; v_call: TRBV3-1/TRBV3-2; cdr3_aa: CASSQVWTGEAGELFF; cdr3_nt: TGTGCCAGCAGCCAAGTTTGGACAGGGGAGGCCGGGGAGCTGTTTTTT
j_call: TRBJ2-5; clone_size: NA; d_call: TRBD2; v_call: TRBV28; cdr3_aa: CASSFETSSETQYF; cdr3_nt: TGTGCCAGCAGTTTTGAGACTAGCAGCGAGACCCAGTACTTC
j_call: TRBJ2-1; clone_size: once; d_call: TRBD1; v_call: TRBV19; cdr3_aa: CASIPGDRSYNEQFF; cdr3_nt: TGTGCCAGTATCCCCGGGGACAGATCCTACAATGAGCAGTTCTTC
j_call: TRBJ2-5; clone_size: NA; d_call: NA; v_call: TRBV4-3; cdr3_aa: CASSQDQTRQTQYF; cdr3_nt: TGCGCCAGCAGCCAAGATCAAACTAGGCAGACCCAGTACTTC
j_call: TRBJ2-7; clone_size: NA; d_call: NA; v_call: TRBV13; cdr3_aa: CASSHRWGGNEQYF; cdr3_nt: TGTGCCAGCAGCCACAGATGGGGCGGGAACGAGCAGTACTTC
j_call: TRBJ2-2; clone_size: once; d_call: NA; v_call: TRBV30; cdr3_aa: CAWIVGVDTGELFF; cdr3_nt: TGTGCCTGGATAGTAGGGGTTGACACCGGGGAGCTGTTTTTT
j_call: TRBJ1-5; clone_size: NA; d_call: TRBD1; v_call: TRBV7-2; cdr3_aa: CASSLAGGRANQPQHF; cdr3_nt: TGTGCCAGCAGCTTAGCAGGGGGCAGGGCCAATCAGCCCCAGCATTTT
j_call: TRBJ2-3; clone_size: NA; d_call: NA; v_call: TRBV19; cdr3_aa: CASSRLQGIRTDTQYF; cdr3_nt: TGTGCCAGTAGTAGATTACAGGGTATTCGCACAGATACGCAGTATTTT
j_call: TRBJ2-6; clone_size: NA; d_call: NA; v_call: TRBV3-1/TRBV3-2; cdr3_aa: CASSQDGARGANVLTF; cdr3_nt: TGTGCCAGCAGCCAAGATGGGGCACGTGGGGCCAACGTCCTGACTTTC
j_call: TRBJ2-7; clone_size: NA; d_call: TRBD1; v_call: TRBV4-3; cdr3_aa: CASSQDRGQGSYEQYF; cdr3_nt: TGCGCCAGCAGCCAAGATAGGGGACAGGGCTCCTACGAGCAGTACTTC
j_call: TRBJ1-5; clone_size: NA; d_call: NA; v_call: TRBV30; cdr3_aa: CAWSGGQQNQPQHF; cdr3_nt: TGTGCCTGGAGTGGAGGCCAGCAGAATCAGCCCCAGCATTTT
j_call: TRBJ2-4; clone_size: NA; d_call: NA; v_call: TRBV28; cdr3_aa: CASSLLGDRAKNIQYF; cdr3_nt: TGTGCCAGCAGTTTATTAGGGGATCGGGCCAAAAACATTCAGTACTTC
j_call: TRBJ2-7; clone_size: once; d_call: NA; v_call: TRBV4-2; cdr3_aa: CASSQDTGWEQYF; cdr3_nt: TGTGCCAGCAGCCAAGATACAGGGTGGGAGCAGTACTTC
j_call: TRBJ2-3; clone_size: NA; d_call: TRBD1; v_call: TRBV19; cdr3_aa: CASSSGQAHTDTQYF; cdr3_nt: TGTGCCAGTAGTTCGGGACAGGCGCACACAGATACGCAGTATTTT
j_call: TRBJ2-7; clone_size: NA; d_call: TRBD2; v_call: TRBV6-5; cdr3_aa: CASSYGTSGRVYEQYF; cdr3_nt: TGTGCCAGCAGTTATGGGACTAGCGGGAGGGTCTACGAGCAGTACTTC
j_call: TRBJ2-5; clone_size: once; d_call: TRBD2; v_call: TRBV6-5; cdr3_aa: CASSRGVAGEGTQYF; cdr3_nt: TGTGCCAGCAGCCGGGGGGTAGCGGGGGAAGGGACCCAGTACTTC
j_call: TRBJ2-5; clone_size: NA; d_call: TRBD2; v_call: TRBV9; cdr3_aa: CASSVRAGGLRETQYF; cdr3_nt: TGTGCCAGCAGCGTTCGAGCGGGAGGCCTCCGGGAGACCCAGTACTTC
j_call: TRBJ1-3; clone_size: NA; d_call: NA; v_call: TRBV7-4; cdr3_aa: CASSSERRLSGNTIYF; cdr3_nt: TGTGCCAGCAGCTCGGAGAGGCGACTCTCTGGAAACACCATATATTTT
j_call: TRBJ1-1; clone_size: NA; d_call: NA; v_call: TRBV5-6; cdr3_aa: CASRPSGRPGTEAFF; cdr3_nt: TGTGCCAGCAGGCCCTCAGGGAGGCCTGGCACTGAAGCTTTCTTT
j_call: TRBJ2-7; clone_size: NA; d_call: NA; v_call: TRBV5-8; cdr3_aa: CASSLEPPPSYEQYF; cdr3_nt: TGTGCCAGCAGCTTGGAGCCCCCCCCCTCCTACGAGCAGTACTTC
j_call: TRBJ2-1; clone_size: NA; d_call: NA; v_call: TRBV6-4; cdr3_aa: CASSGDNYNEQFF; cdr3_nt: TGTGCCAGCAGTGGGGACAATTACAATGAGCAGTTCTTC
j_call: TRBJ2-3; clone_size: NA; d_call: TRBD2; v_call: TRBV7-3; cdr3_aa: CASSSTSGRGADTQYF; cdr3_nt: TGTGCCAGCAGCTCGACTAGCGGGAGGGGGGCAGATACGCAGTATTTT
j_call: TRBJ2-7; clone_size: NA; d_call: NA; v_call: TRBV28; cdr3_aa: CASTSGNYEQHF; cdr3_nt: TGTGCCAGCACGTCAGGGAACTACGAGCAGCACTTC
j_call: TRBJ2-7; clone_size: NA; d_call: TRBD2; v_call: TRBV14; cdr3_aa: CASSLRGAGGHEQYF; cdr3_nt: TGTGCCAGCAGCCTAAGAGGAGCGGGGGGGCACGAGCAGTACTTC
j_call: TRBJ2-5; clone_size: once; d_call: NA; v_call: TRBV15; cdr3_aa: CATSAPVYQETQYF; cdr3_nt: TGTGCCACCTCCGCCCCAGTGTACCAAGAGACCCAGTACTTC
j_call: TRBJ2-1; clone_size: NA; d_call: TRBD2; v_call: TRBV7-2; cdr3_aa: CASSLGAGGPNEQFF; cdr3_nt: TGTGCCAGCAGCTTAGGGGCGGGGGGGCCTAATGAGCAGTTCTTC
j_call: TRBJ2-5; clone_size: NA; d_call: TRBD1; v_call: TRBV7-3; cdr3_aa: CASNLRTGDETQYF; cdr3_nt: TGTGCCAGCAACCTACGGACAGGCGACGAGACCCAGTACTTC
j_call: TRBJ2-1; clone_size: medium-sized; d_call: TRBD2; v_call: TRBV25-1; cdr3_aa: CASSEWASGRPSEQFF; cdr3_nt: TGTGCCAGCAGTGAATGGGCTAGCGGGAGGCCCAGTGAGCAGTTCTTC
j_call: TRBJ1-6; clone_size: NA; d_call: NA; v_call: TRBV9; cdr3_aa: CASSPTSDIRGSPLHF; cdr3_nt: TGTGCCAGCAGCCCAACGAGCGACATACGGGGGTCACCCCTCCACTTT
j_call: TRBJ2-3; clone_size: once; d_call: TRBD2; v_call: TRBV7-2; cdr3_aa: CASSLAASGIADTQYF; cdr3_nt: TGTGCCAGCAGCTTAGCGGCTAGCGGGATCGCAGATACGCAGTATTTT
j_call: TRBJ1-2; clone_size: NA; d_call: NA; v_call: TRBV18; cdr3_aa: CASSTFSEASVGYTF; cdr3_nt: TGTGCCAGCTCAACATTTAGCGAAGCCTCGGTAGGCTACACCTTC
j_call: TRBJ1-2; clone_size: NA; d_call: NA; v_call: TRBV7-2; cdr3_aa: CASSSGLGGSYGYTF; cdr3_nt: TGTGCCAGCAGCTCCGGGTTGGGTGGGAGCTATGGCTACACCTTC
j_call: TRBJ1-3; clone_size: NA; d_call: TRBD1; v_call: TRBV3-1/TRBV3-2; cdr3_aa: CASSHSKKFGTGIYSGNTIYF; cdr3_nt: TGTGCCAGCAGCCATTCCAAAAAGTTCGGGACAGGGATATACTCTGGAAACACCATATATTTT
j_call: TRBJ2-1; clone_size: NA; d_call: TRBD2; v_call: TRBV6-2/TRBV6-3; cdr3_aa: CASSYSLSRENNEQFF; cdr3_nt: TGTGCCAGCAGTTACAGTCTCTCGCGGGAGAACAATGAGCAGTTCTTC
j_call: TRBJ1-1; clone_size: NA; d_call: NA; v_call: TRBV3-1/TRBV3-2; cdr3_aa: CASSPQEELRDTEAFF; cdr3_nt: TGTGCCAGCAGCCCACAGGAAGAACTAAGGGACACTGAAGCTTTCTTT